Below, one T cell receptor (beta chain) is given with its context. The target antigen is unknown. CDR1 SEHNR and CDR2 FQNEAQ come from the germline V gene (reference sequence). The CDR3 extends over 14 amino acids. This sample was taken from a study of T cells expressing NK-cell markers. Study-wide results and caveats: The dominant NKG2C+ clonotypes represented about 1.0-7.0% of CD8+ T cells in five or six donors.

TCRdb reanalyzed the 5' RACE reads and collapses them to one entry per CDR3 protein, without DNA. This table holds 350,000 to 450,000 distinct CDR3 sequences. The chain uses TRBV7-9 and TRBJ1-2; no DNA is available, so the TRBD1 call from TCRdb remains unchecked. The source of this sequence is a man aged 18-75 years in good health. Material: blood T cells: a sorted CD56 or NKG2C T cell subset, CD4+ or CD8+ T cells, or bulk PBMC T cells (not recorded which). The CDR3 loop is CASSSRQGDSGYTF.